The entry that follows covers one T cell receptor (beta chain) sequence. The sample originates from a study of OX40 agonist ivuxolimab in advanced cancers. The V end was cut by 1 base, the J end by 2 bases, with 15 bases between. This CDR3 region has 16 residues. Germline V gene lookup returns CDR1 MNHNS and CDR2 SASEGT. TCRdb's copy holds only in-frame clones and misses some; the assay was immunoSEQ multiplex PCR. The sample has roughly 34,000 clones, about 76% seen once; the top ten hold roughly 18%. The sequences come from CD4+ or CD8+ T cells sorted from blood, collected in a trial of the OX40 agonist ivuxolimab. The chain carries TRBV6-1 and TRBJ2-7, with a possible D match to TRBD2 (5 bases). This TCR came from an adult with an advanced solid tumor such as melanoma, head and neck, liver or kidney cancer. The CDR3 nucleotides are TGTGCCAGCAGTGAAGAGTTCGCGGGTTATCCCTACGAGCAGTACGTC. Translated: CASSEEFAGYPYEQYV.